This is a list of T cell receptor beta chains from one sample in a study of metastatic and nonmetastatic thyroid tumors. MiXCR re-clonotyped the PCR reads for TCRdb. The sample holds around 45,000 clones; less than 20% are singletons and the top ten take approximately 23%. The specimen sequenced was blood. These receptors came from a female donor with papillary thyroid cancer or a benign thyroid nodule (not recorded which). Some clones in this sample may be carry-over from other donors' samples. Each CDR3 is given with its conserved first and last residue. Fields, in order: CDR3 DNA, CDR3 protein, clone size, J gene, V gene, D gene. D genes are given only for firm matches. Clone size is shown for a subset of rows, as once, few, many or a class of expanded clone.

CDR3 DNA: TGTGCCTATTTCGGGGAGAAGGGCGGGCAGTTCTTC
CDR3 protein: CAYFGEKGGQFF
clone size: many
J gene: TRBJ2-1
V gene: TRBV30
D gene: NA

CDR3 DNA: TGTGCCAGCAGTACTACAGGGAATTCACCCCTCCACTTT
CDR3 protein: CASSTTGNSPLHF
clone size: many
J gene: TRBJ1-6
V gene: TRBV2
D gene: NA

CDR3 DNA: TGTGCCAGCAGCCAAGGTTGGTCTAGCGGGGCAAAAGAGACCCAGTACTTC
CDR3 protein: CASSQGWSSGAKETQYF
clone size: NA
J gene: TRBJ2-5
V gene: TRBV3-1
D gene: TRBD2

CDR3 DNA: TGTGCCAGCAGTTTATATACAGGGCAAAGTGAAGCTTTCTTT
CDR3 protein: CASSLYTGQSEAFF
clone size: NA
J gene: TRBJ1-1
V gene: TRBV27
D gene: NA

CDR3 DNA: TGTGCCAGCAGTAGACCTATGGGGGATGAGCAGTTCTTC
CDR3 protein: CASSRPMGDEQFF
clone size: many
J gene: TRBJ2-1
V gene: TRBV2
D gene: NA

CDR3 DNA: TGTGCCAGCAGCGGGTCGGGACAGGGAGAAAATGAGCAGTTCTTC
CDR3 protein: CASSGSGQGENEQFF
clone size: NA
J gene: TRBJ2-1
V gene: TRBV11-2
D gene: TRBD1

CDR3 DNA: TGTGCCAGCGGGACAGGGGGCAGGTACGAGCATTACTTC
CDR3 protein: CASGTGGRYEHYF
clone size: few
J gene: TRBJ2-7
V gene: TRBV6-1
D gene: TRBD1

CDR3 DNA: TGTGCCAGCAAAGCTAGCGGGAGCGGCGTCACAGATACGCAGTATTTT
CDR3 protein: CASKASGSGVTDTQYF
clone size: many
J gene: TRBJ2-3
V gene: TRBV2
D gene: TRBD2

CDR3 DNA: TGTGCCAGCAGTGAAGCGGGGACAGGGAACAACGAGCAGTACTTC
CDR3 protein: CASSEAGTGNNEQYF
clone size: many
J gene: TRBJ2-7
V gene: TRBV2
D gene: TRBD1

CDR3 DNA: TGTGCCAGCAGACGCGGACTACAGGGGCAGGTGAACACTGAAGCTTTCTTT
CDR3 protein: CASRRGLQGQVNTEAFF
clone size: NA
J gene: TRBJ1-1
V gene: TRBV6-1
D gene: TRBD1

CDR3 DNA: TGTGCCAGCAGCCTGACTAGCGGGGCCTACACAGATACGCAGTATTTT
CDR3 protein: CASSLTSGAYTDTQYF
clone size: many
J gene: TRBJ2-3
V gene: TRBV3-1
D gene: TRBD2

CDR3 DNA: TGTGCCAGCAGTTACCTTGGACTAGCGGGAGGGCCCTCAAACACCGGGGAGCTGTTTTTT
CDR3 protein: CASSYLGLAGGPSNTGELFF
clone size: NA
J gene: TRBJ2-2
V gene: TRBV6-2/TRBV6-3
D gene: TRBD2

CDR3 DNA: TGTGCCTGGAGTGTAGGTGCTAGCGTCTACGAGCAGTACTTC
CDR3 protein: CAWSVGASVYEQYF
clone size: few
J gene: TRBJ2-7
V gene: TRBV30
D gene: NA

CDR3 DNA: TGCAGTGCTAGACACGGGCCTGATGGCTACACCTTC
CDR3 protein: CSARHGPDGYTF
clone size: NA
J gene: TRBJ1-2
V gene: TRBV20-1
D gene: NA

CDR3 DNA: TGTGCCAGCAGCTTATACGATCTAGCGGGAATTTACAATGAGCAGTTCTTC
CDR3 protein: CASSLYDLAGIYNEQFF
clone size: few
J gene: TRBJ2-1
V gene: TRBV11-1
D gene: TRBD2

CDR3 DNA: TGCGCCAGCAGCTTGGAGAGGGGTTCGGGCGAGCAGTACTTC
CDR3 protein: CASSLERGSGEQYF
clone size: many
J gene: TRBJ2-7
V gene: TRBV5-1
D gene: NA

CDR3 DNA: TGTGCCAGCAGTGAGGGAGAACAGCCCCAGCATTTT
CDR3 protein: CASSEGEQPQHF
clone size: many
J gene: TRBJ1-5
V gene: TRBV28
D gene: NA

CDR3 DNA: TGTGCCAGCCGAGCCGGGTTTGGAGGAGGCTACACCTTC
CDR3 protein: CASRAGFGGGYTF
clone size: NA
J gene: TRBJ1-2
V gene: TRBV6-4
D gene: NA

CDR3 DNA: TGCAGTGCTCCCCGGGGGGGAGCTAACTATGGCTACACCTTC
CDR3 protein: CSAPRGGANYGYTF
clone size: many
J gene: TRBJ1-2
V gene: TRBV20-1
D gene: NA

CDR3 DNA: TGTGCCAGCGCAGTTAACTCCTGGGGCTCTGGAAACACCATATATTTT
CDR3 protein: CASAVNSWGSGNTIYF
clone size: few
J gene: TRBJ1-3
V gene: TRBV28
D gene: NA

CDR3 DNA: TGTGCCAGCAGCTTACCGAGCCAGGGTCAGAATTCACCCCTCCACTTT
CDR3 protein: CASSLPSQGQNSPLHF
clone size: many
J gene: TRBJ1-6
V gene: TRBV5-4
D gene: NA

CDR3 DNA: TGTGCCAGCAGCTTAAAGGGGGGAGGGCCGGAGACCCAGTACTTC
CDR3 protein: CASSLKGGGPETQYF
clone size: many
J gene: TRBJ2-5
V gene: TRBV7-3
D gene: NA

CDR3 DNA: TGTGCCAGCAGTGGTCGGGACCGGGCCAGGGAGCAGTACTTC
CDR3 protein: CASSGRDRAREQYF
clone size: NA
J gene: TRBJ2-7
V gene: TRBV6-1
D gene: NA

CDR3 DNA: TGTGCCAGCAGCTTTGGCACGGGGGGAAATAATTCACCCCTCCACTTT
CDR3 protein: CASSFGTGGNNSPLHF
clone size: NA
J gene: TRBJ1-6
V gene: TRBV7-8
D gene: NA

CDR3 DNA: TGTGCCAGCAGCTTAGTGGGTAGCGTGAATGAGCAGTTCTTC
CDR3 protein: CASSLVGSVNEQFF
clone size: many
J gene: TRBJ2-1
V gene: TRBV11-2
D gene: NA

CDR3 DNA: TGTGCCAGCAGCACCGGACAGGGGTTCACTGAAGCTTTCTTT
CDR3 protein: CASSTGQGFTEAFF
clone size: many
J gene: TRBJ1-1
V gene: TRBV25-1
D gene: TRBD1

CDR3 DNA: TGTGCCAGTCTGAAGGGGGTCATGAACACTGAAGCTTTCTTT
CDR3 protein: CASLKGVMNTEAFF
clone size: many
J gene: TRBJ1-1
V gene: TRBV6-1
D gene: NA

CDR3 DNA: TGTGCCAGCAGTGAAGCAGTGGGACGTTACTCTGGAAACACCATATATTTT
CDR3 protein: CASSEAVGRYSGNTIYF
clone size: NA
J gene: TRBJ1-3
V gene: TRBV6-1
D gene: NA

CDR3 DNA: TGTGCCAGCAGTGCTCGGACAGTCGAGCAGTACTTC
CDR3 protein: CASSARTVEQYF
clone size: few
J gene: TRBJ2-7
V gene: TRBV6-1
D gene: NA

CDR3 DNA: TGTGCCAGAAGTGACGGGGGCATCTCAACTAATGAAAAAATGTTTTTT
CDR3 protein: CARSDGGISTNEKMFF
clone size: few
J gene: TRBJ1-4
V gene: TRBV25-1
D gene: NA

CDR3 DNA: TGTGCCAGCGACCAAGGGACCGCCCCCCAAGAGACCCAGTACTTC
CDR3 protein: CASDQGTAPQETQYF
clone size: few
J gene: TRBJ2-5
V gene: TRBV2
D gene: NA

CDR3 DNA: TGTGCCACCAGTGATAATAGCGGGAGGACCTACAATGAGCAGTTCTTC
CDR3 protein: CATSDNSGRTYNEQFF
clone size: many
J gene: TRBJ2-1
V gene: TRBV24-1
D gene: TRBD2

CDR3 DNA: TGTGCCAGCAGCTTAGAGGGGCCGCCTGGTGAAAAACTGTTTTTT
CDR3 protein: CASSLEGPPGEKLFF
clone size: many
J gene: TRBJ1-4
V gene: TRBV7-9
D gene: NA

CDR3 DNA: TGTGCCTGGAGTGTAAGACTAGGGATCGCCTACGAGCAGTACTTC
CDR3 protein: CAWSVRLGIAYEQYF
clone size: many
J gene: TRBJ2-7
V gene: TRBV30
D gene: NA

CDR3 DNA: TGTGCCAGCAGTCGGGGACTAGCGGTATACGAGCAGTACTTC
CDR3 protein: CASSRGLAVYEQYF
clone size: NA
J gene: TRBJ2-7
V gene: TRBV3-1
D gene: TRBD2

CDR3 DNA: TGTGCCAGCAGCCACAGGGCGGGCAGCTCCTACAATGAGCAGTTCTTC
CDR3 protein: CASSHRAGSSYNEQFF
clone size: many
J gene: TRBJ2-1
V gene: TRBV11-2
D gene: NA

CDR3 DNA: TGTGCCAGCTCACCACGGGCAGGCTCCTACAATGAGCAGTTCTTC
CDR3 protein: CASSPRAGSYNEQFF
clone size: NA
J gene: TRBJ2-1
V gene: TRBV28
D gene: NA

CDR3 DNA: TGCAGTGCTAGAGATCGTTCTGAAGCTTTCTTT
CDR3 protein: CSARDRSEAFF
clone size: many
J gene: TRBJ1-1
V gene: TRBV20-1
D gene: NA

CDR3 DNA: TGTGCTTCAGCGGGGACAAGGAACACTGAAGCTTTCTTT
CDR3 protein: CASAGTRNTEAFF
clone size: NA
J gene: TRBJ1-1
V gene: TRBV6-1
D gene: NA

CDR3 DNA: TGTGCCAGCAGCCCTCTGGGACACAGATTCGGGGAGCTGTTTTTT
CDR3 protein: CASSPLGHRFGELFF
clone size: few
J gene: TRBJ2-2
V gene: TRBV6-1
D gene: NA

CDR3 DNA: TGTGCCAGCAGCTTGGGGTATAGCAATCAGCCCCAGCATTTT
CDR3 protein: CASSLGYSNQPQHF
clone size: many
J gene: TRBJ1-5
V gene: TRBV5-6
D gene: NA

CDR3 DNA: TGTGCCAGCAGCCCGGCTCCGACAGGGGAGCTGTTTTTT
CDR3 protein: CASSPAPTGELFF
clone size: NA
J gene: TRBJ2-2
V gene: TRBV11-3
D gene: NA

CDR3 DNA: TGTGCCAGCAGACTACCCCGGGAGAGGGGACGCCTTATAACAGATACGCAGTATTTT
CDR3 protein: CASRLPRERGRLITDTQYF
clone size: NA
J gene: TRBJ2-3
V gene: TRBV6-2/TRBV6-3
D gene: NA

CDR3 DNA: TGCAGTGCGGGTGGGAGAAATCGCAATCAGCCCCAGCATTTT
CDR3 protein: CSAGGRNRNQPQHF
clone size: few
J gene: TRBJ1-5
V gene: TRBV20-1
D gene: NA

CDR3 DNA: TGTGCCAGCAGTTTGGTAGGGGGCACGAAGAACGAGCAGTACTTC
CDR3 protein: CASSLVGGTKNEQYF
clone size: many
J gene: TRBJ2-7
V gene: TRBV12-3/TRBV12-4
D gene: TRBD1

CDR3 DNA: TGTGCCAGCTGGGTGTCCATGTCCGGGGAGTTGTTTTTT
CDR3 protein: CASWVSMSGELFF
clone size: few
J gene: TRBJ2-2
V gene: TRBV6-1
D gene: NA

CDR3 DNA: TGTGCCAGCAGCTTAGCGTCCGGGACAGGGTATGGCTACACCTTC
CDR3 protein: CASSLASGTGYGYTF
clone size: many
J gene: TRBJ1-2
V gene: TRBV7-2
D gene: TRBD1

CDR3 DNA: TGTTCCAGCAGCTGTACAGGGACCGGGGAGCTGTTTTTT
CDR3 protein: CSSSCTGTGELFF
clone size: NA
J gene: TRBJ2-2
V gene: TRBV5-6
D gene: NA

CDR3 DNA: TGCAGTGCCCCCCGCCCAACTGAAGCTTTCTTT
CDR3 protein: CSAPRPTEAFF
clone size: NA
J gene: TRBJ1-1
V gene: TRBV20-1
D gene: NA

CDR3 DNA: TGTGCCAGCAGTCCAACGGCGTTAAACACTGAAGCTTTCTTT
CDR3 protein: CASSPTALNTEAFF
clone size: NA
J gene: TRBJ1-1
V gene: TRBV27
D gene: NA

CDR3 DNA: TGTGCCAGCAGTTTAATGGTTCGGTCAGAGCAGTTCTTC
CDR3 protein: CASSLMVRSEQFF
clone size: few
J gene: TRBJ2-1
V gene: TRBV12-3/TRBV12-4
D gene: NA

CDR3 DNA: TGTGCCAGCAGTCGTACAGGACTAGCGGGAGTCTACACAGATACGCAGTATTTT
CDR3 protein: CASSRTGLAGVYTDTQYF
clone size: many
J gene: TRBJ2-3
V gene: TRBV6-5
D gene: TRBD2

CDR3 DNA: TGTGCCAGTAGTATAGAACTAGCGGGATACAATGAGCAGTTCTTC
CDR3 protein: CASSIELAGYNEQFF
clone size: many
J gene: TRBJ2-1
V gene: TRBV19
D gene: TRBD2

CDR3 DNA: TGTGCCAGCAGTTTACAGTGCCCCCTTCGAGGCACCGGGGAGCTGTTTTTT
CDR3 protein: CASSLQCPLRGTGELFF
clone size: few
J gene: TRBJ2-2
V gene: TRBV12-3/TRBV12-4
D gene: NA